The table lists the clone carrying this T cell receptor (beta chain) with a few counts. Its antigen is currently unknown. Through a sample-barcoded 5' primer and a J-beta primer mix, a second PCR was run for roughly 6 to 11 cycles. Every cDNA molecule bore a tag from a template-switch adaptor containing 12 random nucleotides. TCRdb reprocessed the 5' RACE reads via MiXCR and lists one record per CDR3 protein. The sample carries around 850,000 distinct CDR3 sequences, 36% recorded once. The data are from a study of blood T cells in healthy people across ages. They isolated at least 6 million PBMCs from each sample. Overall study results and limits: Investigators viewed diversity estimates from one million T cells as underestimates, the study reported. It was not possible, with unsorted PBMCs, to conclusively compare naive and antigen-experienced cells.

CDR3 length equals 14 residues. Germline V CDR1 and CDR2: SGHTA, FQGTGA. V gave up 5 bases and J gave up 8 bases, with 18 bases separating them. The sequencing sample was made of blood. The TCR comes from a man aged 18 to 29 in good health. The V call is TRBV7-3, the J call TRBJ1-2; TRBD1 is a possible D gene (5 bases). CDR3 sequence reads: CASSLSGGMEGYTF. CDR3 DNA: TGTGCCAGCAGCCTCTCCGGGGGGATGGAAGGCTACACCTTC. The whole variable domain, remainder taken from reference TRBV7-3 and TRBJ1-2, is GAGVSQTPSNKVTEKGKYVELRCDPISGHTALYWYRQSLGQGPEFLIYFQGTGAADDSGLPNDRFFAVRPEGSVSTLKIQRTERGDSAVYLCASSLSGGMEGYTFGSGTRLTVV.